This T cell receptor (beta chain) was documented in a study of shared clonotypes between healthy human individuals. Study-wide points: Relative to clonotypes present in all four donors, those not shared had lower generation probabilities.

Details on this clone: Its target is unknown.

Terminally differentiated effector memory CD45RA+ cells were excluded by CCR7 positive selection of CD45RO-negative cells. Here immunoSEQ multiplex PCR was the method, and the copy in TCRdb shows in-frame clones only, minus some. The table shows 2 million to 2.5 million clones, with approximately 94% occurring only once. CDR3 length: 16 amino acids. Germline loops: CDR1 SGHRS, CDR2 YFSETQ. J lost 0 bases, V lost 4 bases, and 10 bases had no gene match. The clonotype comes from a man aged 18 to 30 in good health. This chain links TRBV5-1 with TRBJ2-7; 7 bases map to TRBD1. Sequenced input: naive CD8+ T cells sorted from blood. CDR3 coding DNA: TGCGCCAGCAGCCGCAACCGGGACAGCGTCTCCTACGAGCAGTACTTC. Translation: CASSRNRDSVSYEQYF. The full variable domain, in which reference TRBV5-1 and TRBJ2-7 provide the parts outside the CDR3, is KAGVTQTPRYLIKTRGQQVTLSCSPISGHRSVSWYQQTPGQGLQFLFEYFSETQRNKGNFPGRFSGRQFSNSRSEMNVSTLELGDSALYLCASSRNRDSVSYEQYFGPGTRLTVT.